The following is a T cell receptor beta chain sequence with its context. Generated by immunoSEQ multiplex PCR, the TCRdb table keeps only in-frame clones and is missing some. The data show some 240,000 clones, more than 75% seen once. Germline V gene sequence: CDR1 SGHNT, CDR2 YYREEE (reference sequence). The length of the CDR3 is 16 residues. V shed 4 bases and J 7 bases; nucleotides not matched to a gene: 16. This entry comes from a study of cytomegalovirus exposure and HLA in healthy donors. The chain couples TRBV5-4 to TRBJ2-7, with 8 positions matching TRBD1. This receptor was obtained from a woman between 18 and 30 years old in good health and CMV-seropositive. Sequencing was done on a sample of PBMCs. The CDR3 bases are TGTGCCAGCAGCCACAGACAGGGGCTCCTTTTGGGGGAGCAGTACTTC. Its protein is CASSHRQGLLLGEQYF.